This T cell receptor (beta chain) appears in the sequencing data of a study of human T cells and chemical hapten exposure. The time point is: patch test 2, 6 weeks after DPC sensitization. Treatment in this sample: therapeutic diphenylcyclopropenone sensitization with weekly scalp DPC. V was cut by 5 bases and J by 3 bases, with 5 bases left in between. CDR3 size: 11 residues. The V gene's germline CDR1 is SGHTA and CDR2 FQGNSA. The library put unique molecular identifiers onto individual cDNA molecules. Per the original methods: Some 100,000 TCRs per sample was the median, with a range of roughly 23,224 to 750,000. TCRdb passed the RACE reads through MiXCR, listing each CDR3 protein once. Here the V and J calls rest on TCRdb's processing, not on the authors' analysis. Of roughly 96,000 distinct CDR3 sequences in the sample, approximately 8.6% were seen once. This clonotype has a handful of counts.

The input for sequencing was whole blood, taken in connection with sensitization to the hapten diphenylcyclopropenone (DPC). The TCR originated in a woman aged 40 to 49 with alopecia areata. Some clones in this sample may be carry-over from other donors' samples. The chain has TRBV7-2 and TRBJ2-7; D ambiguous. The CDR3 protein is CASSQRYEQYF. The DNA for the CDR3 is TGTGCCAGCAGCCAACGCTACGAGCAGTACTTC.